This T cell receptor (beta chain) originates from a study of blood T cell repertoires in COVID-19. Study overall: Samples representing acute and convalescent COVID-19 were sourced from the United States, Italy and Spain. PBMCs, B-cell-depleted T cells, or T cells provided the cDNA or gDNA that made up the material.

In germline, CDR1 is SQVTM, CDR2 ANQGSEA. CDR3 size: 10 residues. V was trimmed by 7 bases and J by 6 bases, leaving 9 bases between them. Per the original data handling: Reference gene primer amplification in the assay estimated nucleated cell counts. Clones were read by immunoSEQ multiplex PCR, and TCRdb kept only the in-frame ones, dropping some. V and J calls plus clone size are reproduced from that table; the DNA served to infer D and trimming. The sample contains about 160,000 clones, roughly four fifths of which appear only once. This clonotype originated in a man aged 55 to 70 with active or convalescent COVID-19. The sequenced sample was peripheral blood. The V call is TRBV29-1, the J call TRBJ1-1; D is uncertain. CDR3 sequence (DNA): TGCAGCGCCCAGGTGGCTGAAGCTTTCTTT. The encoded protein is CSAQVAEAFF.